The source of this TCR beta chain is a study of identical twins. Study results and limitations: Zero-insertion analyses could be partly confounded by invariant MAIT and iNKT cells. Findings depended on cross-sectional statistics rather than tracking the same donors.

Each CDR3 protein is one row after TCRdb ran MiXCR on the 5' RACE reads. The sample lists 210,000 or so distinct CDR3 sequences, around 6.8% occurring once. Trimming cost V 2 bases and J 4 bases, with 11 bases left between them. Germline V gene data show CDR1 as SQVTM and CDR2 as ANQGSEA. The CDR3 contains 13 residues. A note on this clonotype: Its specificity is not known.

The sample was also linked to a second study, of yellow fever vaccine responses in identical twins. As that report states: The T cell response to vaccination in identical twins was reportedly partly convergent and partly personalized.

The specimen was memory (CD45RO+) T cells sorted from blood. The sequence derives from a woman under 30 in good health. This chain links TRBV29-1 with TRBJ1-2; D perhaps matches TRBD1 (6 bases). The CDR3 spells CSVETRDIYGYTF. The DNA for the CDR3 is TGCAGCGTTGAAACCCGGGACATCTATGGCTACACCTTC.